This entry is about one TCR beta chain. Its antigen is as yet unknown. Profiled with immunoSEQ multiplex PCR; TCRdb holds only in-frame clones, not every one. The sample consists of approximately 99,000 clones, around 85% of them appearing once. The germline V gene encodes CDR1 SGHRS and CDR2 YFSETQ. CDR3 length: 16 residues. J gave up 2 bases and V 4 bases, and 10 bases lay outside the gene matches. This sample was included in a study of OX40 agonist ivuxolimab in advanced cancers. Study in general: Patients in the trial were receiving intravenous ivuxolimab every 2 weeks, at doses of 0.01 to 10 mg/kg.

Study conclusions and caveats: Partial responders receiving 0.1-3.0 mg/kg showed among the lowest clonal expansion. Both blood CD4+ and CD8+ T cells showed clonal growth by week 6 at 0.1 to 3.0 mg/kg.

The source of this sequence is an adult with an advanced solid tumor such as melanoma, head and neck, liver or kidney cancer. The specimen comprised CD4+ or CD8+ T cells sorted from blood, sampled in a trial of the OX40 agonist ivuxolimab. V and J are TRBV5-1 and TRBJ2-3, with 7 bases aligning to TRBD1. CDR3: CASSPGQVGNTDTQYF. CDR3 bases: TGCGCCAGCAGCCCTGGACAGGTCGGTAACACAGATACGCAGTATTTT.